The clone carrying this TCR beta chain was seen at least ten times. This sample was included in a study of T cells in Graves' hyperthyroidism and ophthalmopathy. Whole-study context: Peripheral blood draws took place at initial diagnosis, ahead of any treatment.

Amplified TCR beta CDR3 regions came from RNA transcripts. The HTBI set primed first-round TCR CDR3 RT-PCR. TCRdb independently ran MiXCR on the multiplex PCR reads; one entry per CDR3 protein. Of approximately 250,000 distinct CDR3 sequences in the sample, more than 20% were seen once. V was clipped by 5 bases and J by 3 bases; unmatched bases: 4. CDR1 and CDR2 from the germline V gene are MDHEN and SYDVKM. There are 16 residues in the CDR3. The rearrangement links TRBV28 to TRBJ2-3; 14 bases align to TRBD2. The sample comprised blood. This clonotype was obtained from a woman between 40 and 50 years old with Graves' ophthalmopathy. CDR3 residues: CASSPRLAGGTDTQYF. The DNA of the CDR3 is TGTGCCAGCAGTCCTCGACTAGCGGGAGGGACAGATACGCAGTATTTT.